Below are 2 T cell receptor beta chains sequenced from a single sample in a study of T cells in Graves' hyperthyroidism and ophthalmopathy. Researchers took RNA transcripts and amplified the TCR beta CDR3 regions from them. Carried out on the TCR CDR3, a first-round RT-PCR used the HTBI primer set. TCRdb used MiXCR to reprocess the multiplex PCR reads, holding one entry per CDR3 protein. In the table there are about 560,000 distinct CDR3 sequences, approximately 16% of which are singletons. The sample taken for sequencing was blood. The receptors stem from a young woman with Graves' hyperthyroidism.

The chain links TRBV3-1 to TRBJ1-5; the match to TRBD1 covers 9 bases. Germline trimming cut 2 bases from V and 2 bases from J; bases unmatched to any gene: 10. Germline V gene lookup returns CDR1 LGHDT and CDR2 YNNKEL (reference sequence). This CDR3 is 18 amino acids long. CDR3 nucleotide sequence: TGTGCCAGCAGCCAAAGCCTCGGGACAGGGAGTGGCAATCAGCCCCAGCATTTT. Its translation: CASSQSLGTGSGNQPQHF.

V usage is TRBV19 and J usage is TRBJ2-5; 15 bases line up with TRBD2. V lost 5 bases, J lost 4 bases, and 8 bases stayed unmatched. Germline V CDR1 and CDR2: LNHDA, SQIVND (reference sequence). The CDR3 contains 17 residues. The CDR3 nucleotides read TGTGCCAGTAGTCGGAACTCGGGACTAGCGGGAGGAGAGACCCAGTACTTC. Amino acids: CASSRNSGLAGGETQYF.